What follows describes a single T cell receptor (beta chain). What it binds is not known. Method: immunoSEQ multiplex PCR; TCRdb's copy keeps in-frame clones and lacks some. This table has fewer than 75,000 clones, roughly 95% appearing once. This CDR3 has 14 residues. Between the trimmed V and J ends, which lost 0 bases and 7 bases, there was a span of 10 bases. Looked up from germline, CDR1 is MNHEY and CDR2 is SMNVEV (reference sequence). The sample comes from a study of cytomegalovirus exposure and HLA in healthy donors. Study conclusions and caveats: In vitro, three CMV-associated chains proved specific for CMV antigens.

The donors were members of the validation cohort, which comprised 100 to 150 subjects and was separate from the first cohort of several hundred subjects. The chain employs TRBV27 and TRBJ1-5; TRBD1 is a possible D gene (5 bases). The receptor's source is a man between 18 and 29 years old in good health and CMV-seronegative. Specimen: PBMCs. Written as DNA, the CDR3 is TGTGCCAGCAGTTTATCGGACAACACCCAGCCCCAGCATTTT. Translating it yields CASSLSDNTQPQHF.